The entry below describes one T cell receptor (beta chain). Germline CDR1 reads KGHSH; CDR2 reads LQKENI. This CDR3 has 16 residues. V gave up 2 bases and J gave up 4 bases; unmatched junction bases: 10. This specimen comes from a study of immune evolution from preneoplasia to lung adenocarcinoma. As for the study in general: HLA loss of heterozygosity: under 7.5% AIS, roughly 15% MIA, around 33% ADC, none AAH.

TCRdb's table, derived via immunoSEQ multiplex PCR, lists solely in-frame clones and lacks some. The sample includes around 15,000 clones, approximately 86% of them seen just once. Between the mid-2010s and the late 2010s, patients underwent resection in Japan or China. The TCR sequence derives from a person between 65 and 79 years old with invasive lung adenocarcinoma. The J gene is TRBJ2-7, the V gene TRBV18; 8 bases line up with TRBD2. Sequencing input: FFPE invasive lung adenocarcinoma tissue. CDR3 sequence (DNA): TGTGCCAGCTCACCATTCTCGGGAGGGACTATTTACGAGCAGTACTTC. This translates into CASSPFSGGTIYEQYF.